This T cell receptor (beta chain) was observed in a study of cytomegalovirus exposure and HLA in healthy donors. Clones were read by immunoSEQ multiplex PCR, and TCRdb kept only the in-frame ones, dropping some. The repertoire holds around 400,000 clones, about nine tenths seen once, with 0.83% in the top ten. This sequence was found in a woman aged 18 to 35 in good health and CMV-seronegative. What was sequenced was PBMCs.

Here the CDR3 reads CASSLGNRGNYGYTF. Written as DNA, the CDR3 is TGTGCCAGCAGCTTGGGGAACAGGGGTAACTATGGCTACACCTTC. This chain uses TRBV7-8 with TRBJ1-2, with 7 bases aligning to TRBD1. CDR1 is SGHVS, CDR2 FQNEAQ, per germline. This CDR3 comprises 15 residues. V trimming: 3 bases; J trimming: 1 base; junction bases outside the gene matches: 5.